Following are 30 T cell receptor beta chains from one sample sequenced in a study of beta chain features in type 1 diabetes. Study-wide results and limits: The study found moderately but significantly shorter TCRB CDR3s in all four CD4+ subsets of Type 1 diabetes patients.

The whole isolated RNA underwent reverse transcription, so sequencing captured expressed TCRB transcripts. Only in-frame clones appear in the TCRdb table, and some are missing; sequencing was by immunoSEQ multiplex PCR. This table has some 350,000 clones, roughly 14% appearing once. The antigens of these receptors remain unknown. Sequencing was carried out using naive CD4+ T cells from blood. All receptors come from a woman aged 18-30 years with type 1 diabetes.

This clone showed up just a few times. CDR3 sequence: CASSFSNRAEAFF. The DNA of the CDR3 is TGTGCCAGCAGCTTTTCCAATCGGGCTGAAGCTTTCTTT. V usage is TRBV7-9 and J usage is TRBJ1-1, with unresolved D. From germline, CDR1 is SEHNR and CDR2 FQNEAQ (reference sequence). This CDR3 has 13 amino acids. V was shortened by 3 bases and J by 6 bases, with 11 bases between the two germline ends.

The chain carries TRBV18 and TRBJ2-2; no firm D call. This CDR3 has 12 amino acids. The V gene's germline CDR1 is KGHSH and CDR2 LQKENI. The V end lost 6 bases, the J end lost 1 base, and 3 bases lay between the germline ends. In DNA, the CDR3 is TGTGCCAGCTCCCTGAACACCGGGGAGCTGTTTTTT. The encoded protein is CASSLNTGELFF.

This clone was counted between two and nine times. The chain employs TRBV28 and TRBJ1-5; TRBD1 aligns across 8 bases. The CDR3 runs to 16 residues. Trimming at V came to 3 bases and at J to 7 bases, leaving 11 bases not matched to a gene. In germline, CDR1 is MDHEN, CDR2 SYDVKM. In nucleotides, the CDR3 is TGTGCCAGCAGTTTGGGGGGCCGACAGGGGACCCAGCCCCAGCATTTT. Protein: CASSLGGRQGTQPQHF.

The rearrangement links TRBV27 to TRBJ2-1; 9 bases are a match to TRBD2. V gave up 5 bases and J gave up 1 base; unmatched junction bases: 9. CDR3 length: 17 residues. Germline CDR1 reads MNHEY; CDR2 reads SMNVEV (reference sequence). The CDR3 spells CASSPDLAGMSYNEQFF. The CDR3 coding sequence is TGTGCCAGCAGTCCCGATCTAGCGGGGATGTCCTACAATGAGCAGTTCTTC.

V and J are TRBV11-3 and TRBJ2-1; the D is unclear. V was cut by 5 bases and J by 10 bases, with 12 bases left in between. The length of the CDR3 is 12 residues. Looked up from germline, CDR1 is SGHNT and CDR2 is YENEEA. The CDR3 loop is CASSPGPTEQFF. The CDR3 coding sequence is TGTGCCAGCAGCCCAGGCCCTACAGAGCAGTTCTTC.

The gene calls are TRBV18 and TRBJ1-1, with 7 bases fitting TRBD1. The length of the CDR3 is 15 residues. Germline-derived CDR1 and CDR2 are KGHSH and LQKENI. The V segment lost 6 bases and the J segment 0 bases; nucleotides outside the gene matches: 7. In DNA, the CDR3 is TGTGCCAGCTCGGGGGACAGCCAAATGAACACTGAAGCTTTCTTT. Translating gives CASSGDSQMNTEAFF.

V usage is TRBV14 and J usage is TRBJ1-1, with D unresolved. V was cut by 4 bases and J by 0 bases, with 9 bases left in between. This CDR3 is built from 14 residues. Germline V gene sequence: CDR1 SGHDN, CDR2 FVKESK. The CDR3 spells CASSPNTMNTEAFF. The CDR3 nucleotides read TGTGCCAGCAGCCCAAATACTATGAACACTGAAGCTTTCTTT.

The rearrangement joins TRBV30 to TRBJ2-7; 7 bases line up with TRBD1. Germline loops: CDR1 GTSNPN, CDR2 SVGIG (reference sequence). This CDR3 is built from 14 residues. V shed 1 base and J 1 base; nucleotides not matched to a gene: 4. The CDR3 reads CAWSEWTGSYEQYF. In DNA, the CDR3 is TGTGCCTGGAGTGAATGGACAGGATCCTACGAGCAGTACTTC.

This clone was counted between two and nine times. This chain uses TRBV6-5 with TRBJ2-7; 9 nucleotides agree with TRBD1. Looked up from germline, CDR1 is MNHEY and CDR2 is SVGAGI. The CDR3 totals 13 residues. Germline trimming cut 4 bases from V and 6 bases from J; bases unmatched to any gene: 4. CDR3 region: CASSSGTGTEQYV. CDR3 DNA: TGTGCCAGCAGTTCCGGGACAGGGACCGAGCAGTACGTC.

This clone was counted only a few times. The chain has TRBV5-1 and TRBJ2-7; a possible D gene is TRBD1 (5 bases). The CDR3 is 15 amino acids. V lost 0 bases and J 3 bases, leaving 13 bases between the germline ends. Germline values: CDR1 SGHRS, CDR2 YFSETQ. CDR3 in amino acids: CASSLGQPILYEQYF. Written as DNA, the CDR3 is TGCGCCAGCAGCTTGGGACAGCCTATTCTCTACGAGCAGTACTTC. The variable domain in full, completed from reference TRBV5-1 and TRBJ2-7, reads KAGVTQTPRYLIKTRGQQVTLSCSPISGHRSVSWYQQTPGQGLQFLFEYFSETQRNKGNFPGRFSGRQFSNSRSEMNVSTLELGDSALYLCASSLGQPILYEQYFGPGTRLTVT.

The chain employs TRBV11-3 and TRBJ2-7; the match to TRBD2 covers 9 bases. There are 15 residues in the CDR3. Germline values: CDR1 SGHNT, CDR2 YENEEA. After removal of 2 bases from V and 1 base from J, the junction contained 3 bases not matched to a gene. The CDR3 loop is CASSLYSGGSYEQYV. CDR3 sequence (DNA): TGTGCCAGCAGCTTATATAGCGGGGGATCCTACGAGCAGTACGTC.

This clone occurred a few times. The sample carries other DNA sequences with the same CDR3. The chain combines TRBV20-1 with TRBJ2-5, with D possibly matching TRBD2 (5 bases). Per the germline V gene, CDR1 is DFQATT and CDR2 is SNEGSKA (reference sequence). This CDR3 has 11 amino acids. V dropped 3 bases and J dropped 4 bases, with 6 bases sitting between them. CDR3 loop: CSASGRETQYF. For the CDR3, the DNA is TGCAGTGCTAGTGGGAGAGAGACCCAGTACTTC.

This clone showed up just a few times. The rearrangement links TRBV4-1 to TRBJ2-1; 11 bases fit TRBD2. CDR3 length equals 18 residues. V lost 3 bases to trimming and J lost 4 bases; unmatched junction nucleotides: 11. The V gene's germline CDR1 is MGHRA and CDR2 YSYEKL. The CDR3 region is CASSQVVTSGRMYNEQFF. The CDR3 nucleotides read TGCGCCAGCAGCCAGGTGGTCACTAGCGGGAGAATGTACAATGAGCAGTTCTTC.

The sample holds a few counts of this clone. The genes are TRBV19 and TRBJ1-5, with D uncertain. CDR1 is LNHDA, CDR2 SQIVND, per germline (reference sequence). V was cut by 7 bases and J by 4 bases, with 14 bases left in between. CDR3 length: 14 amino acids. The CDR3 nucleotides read TGTGCCAGTAACTGGATTGGAGGGAATCAGCCCCAGCATTTT. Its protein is CASNWIGGNQPQHF.

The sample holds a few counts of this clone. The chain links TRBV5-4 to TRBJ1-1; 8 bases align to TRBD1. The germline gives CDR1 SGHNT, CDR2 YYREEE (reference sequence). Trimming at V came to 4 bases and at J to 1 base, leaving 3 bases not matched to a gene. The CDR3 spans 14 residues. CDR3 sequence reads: CASSRGQGNTEAFF. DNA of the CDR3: TGTGCCAGCAGCCGTGGACAGGGGAACACTGAAGCTTTCTTT. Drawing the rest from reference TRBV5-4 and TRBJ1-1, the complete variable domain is ETGVTQSPTHLIKTRGQQVTLRCSSQSGHNTVSWYQQALGQGPQFIFQYYREEENGRGNFPPRFSGLQFPNYSSELNVNALELDDSALYLCASSRGQGNTEAFFGQGTRLTVV.

The DNA of the CDR3 is TGCGCCAGCAGTCAATTACGACTAGCGGAAGAGACCCAGTACTTC. It yields the protein CASSQLRLAEETQYF. V usage is TRBV23-1 and J usage is TRBJ2-5; 9 nucleotides agree with TRBD2. TRBV23-1 is reported as an ORF; its role is uncertain. The CDR3 has 15 amino acids. V gave up 1 base and J gave up 3 bases; unmatched junction bases: 3.

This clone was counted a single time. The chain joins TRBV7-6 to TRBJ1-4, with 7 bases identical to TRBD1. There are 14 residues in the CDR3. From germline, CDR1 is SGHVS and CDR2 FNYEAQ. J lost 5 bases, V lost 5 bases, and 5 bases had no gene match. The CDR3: CASSQDRTNEKLFF. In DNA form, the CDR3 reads TGTGCCAGCAGCCAGGACAGGACCAATGAAAAACTGTTTTTT.

The CDR3 sequence is CASFQGLTDTQYF. The DNA for the CDR3 is TGTGCCAGCTTCCAGGGGCTCACAGATACGCAGTATTTT. This chain links TRBV18 with TRBJ2-3; possible D gene TRBD1, 6 bases. The germline gives CDR1 KGHSH, CDR2 LQKENI. The V gene lost 7 bases and the J gene lost 2 bases, with 10 bases spanning the gap. The CDR3 runs 13 residues.

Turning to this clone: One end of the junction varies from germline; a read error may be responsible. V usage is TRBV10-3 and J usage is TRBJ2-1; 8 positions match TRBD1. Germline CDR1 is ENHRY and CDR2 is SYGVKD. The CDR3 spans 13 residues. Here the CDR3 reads CAISKSTGAEQFF. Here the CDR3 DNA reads TGTGCCATCAGTAAGTCGACAGGGGCTGAGCAGTTCTTC.

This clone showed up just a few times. CDR3 sequence: CASSLGLQNLEKLFF. The CDR3 DNA sequence: TGTGCCAGCAGCTTGGGGTTACAGAACCTTGAAAAACTGTTTTTT. The chain couples TRBV5-4 to TRBJ1-4, with D uncertain. Trimming cost V 0 bases and J 7 bases, with 13 bases left between them. Germline lookup yields CDR1 SGHNT and CDR2 YYREEE (reference sequence). This CDR3 has 15 amino acids.

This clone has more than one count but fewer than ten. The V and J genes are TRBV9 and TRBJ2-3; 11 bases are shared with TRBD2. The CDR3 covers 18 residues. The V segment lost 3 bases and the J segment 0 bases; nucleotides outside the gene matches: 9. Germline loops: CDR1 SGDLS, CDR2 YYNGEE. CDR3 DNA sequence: TGTGCCAGCAGCGGGGGGACTAGCGGCCACCTTAGCACAGATACGCAGTATTTT. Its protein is CASSGGTSGHLSTDTQYF.

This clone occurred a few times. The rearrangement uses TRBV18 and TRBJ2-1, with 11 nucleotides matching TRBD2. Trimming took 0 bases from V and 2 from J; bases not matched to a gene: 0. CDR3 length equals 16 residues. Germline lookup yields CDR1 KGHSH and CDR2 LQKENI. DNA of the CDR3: TGTGCCAGCTCACCACCGACTAGCGGGGCCTACAATGAGCAGTTCTTC. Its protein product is CASSPPTSGAYNEQFF. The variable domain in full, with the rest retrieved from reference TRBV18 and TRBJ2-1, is NAGVMQNPRHLVRRRGQEARLRCSPMKGHSHVYWYRQLPEEGLKFMVYLQKENIIDESGMPKERFSAEFPKEGPSILRIQQVVRGDSAAYFCASSPPTSGAYNEQFFGPGTRLTVL.

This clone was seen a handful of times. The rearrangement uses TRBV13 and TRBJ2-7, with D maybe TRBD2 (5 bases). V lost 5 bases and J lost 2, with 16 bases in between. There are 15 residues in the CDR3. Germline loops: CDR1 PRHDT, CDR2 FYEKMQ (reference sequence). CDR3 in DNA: TGTGCCAGCAGCCTGTCAGGTCGGGGAACCTACGAGCAGTACTTC. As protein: CASSLSGRGTYEQYF.

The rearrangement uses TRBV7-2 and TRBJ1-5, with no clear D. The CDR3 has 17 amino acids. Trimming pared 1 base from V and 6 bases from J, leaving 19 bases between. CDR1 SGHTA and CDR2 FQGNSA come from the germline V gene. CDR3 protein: CASSLVGGVDGSQPQHF. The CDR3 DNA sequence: TGTGCCAGCAGCTTAGTTGGCGGGGTGGACGGGAGTCAGCCCCAGCATTTT.

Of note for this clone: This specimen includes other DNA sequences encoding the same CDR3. CDR3: CSVEGGQGYGYTF. CDR3 coding DNA: TGCAGCGTTGAGGGGGGACAGGGGTATGGCTACACCTTC. The chain recombines TRBV29-1 with TRBJ1-2, with 10 nucleotides matching TRBD1. The CDR3 consists of 13 residues. CDR1 SQVTM and CDR2 ANQGSEA come from the germline V gene. J gave up 5 bases and V 3 bases, and 3 bases lay outside the gene matches.

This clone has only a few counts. CDR3 in DNA: TGTGCCAGCAGATTTAGGGAGGGAGGATCCTACAATGAGCAGTTCTTC. Translated: CASRFREGGSYNEQFF. The chain has TRBV6-6 and TRBJ2-1; 7 bases match TRBD2. The CDR3 spans 16 residues. The germline CDR1 and CDR2 sequences are MNHNY and SVGAGI (reference sequence). The J segment lost 1 base and the V segment lost 6 bases, leaving 9 bases of the junction unmatched.

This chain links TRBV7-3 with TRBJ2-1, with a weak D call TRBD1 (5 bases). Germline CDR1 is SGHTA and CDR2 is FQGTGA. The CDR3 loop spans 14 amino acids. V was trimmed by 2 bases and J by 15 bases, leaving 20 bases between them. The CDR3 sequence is CASSLQGSSPTRFF. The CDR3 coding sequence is TGTGCCAGCAGCTTACAGGGAAGCTCCCCCACGCGGTTCTTC. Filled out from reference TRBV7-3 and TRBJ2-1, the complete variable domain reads GAGVSQTPSNKVTEKGKYVELRCDPISGHTALYWYRQSLGQGPEFLIYFQGTGAADDSGLPNDRFFAVRPEGSVSTLKIQRTERGDSAVYLCASSLQGSSPTRFFGPGTRLTVL.

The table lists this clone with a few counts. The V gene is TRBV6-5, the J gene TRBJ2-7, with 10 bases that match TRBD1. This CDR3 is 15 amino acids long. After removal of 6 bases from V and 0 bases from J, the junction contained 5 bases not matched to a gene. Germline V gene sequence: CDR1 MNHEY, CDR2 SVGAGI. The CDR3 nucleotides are TGTGCCAGCAGGGCCGGGACAGGGGCCTCCTACGAGCAGTACGTC. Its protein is CASRAGTGASYEQYV.

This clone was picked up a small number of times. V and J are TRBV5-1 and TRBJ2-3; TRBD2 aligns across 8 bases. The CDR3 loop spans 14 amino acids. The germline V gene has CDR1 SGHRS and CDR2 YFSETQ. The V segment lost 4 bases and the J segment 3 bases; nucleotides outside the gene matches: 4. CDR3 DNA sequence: TGCGCCAGCAGCCCCGGGACTAGGACAGATACGCAGTATTTT. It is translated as CASSPGTRTDTQYF.

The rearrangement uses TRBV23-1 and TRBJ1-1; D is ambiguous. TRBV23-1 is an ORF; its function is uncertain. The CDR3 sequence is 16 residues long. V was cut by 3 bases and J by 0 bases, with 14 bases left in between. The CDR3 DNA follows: TGCGCCAGCAGTCACATAAGGATCGGGGTGAACACTGAAGCTTTCTTT. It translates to CASSHIRIGVNTEAFF.